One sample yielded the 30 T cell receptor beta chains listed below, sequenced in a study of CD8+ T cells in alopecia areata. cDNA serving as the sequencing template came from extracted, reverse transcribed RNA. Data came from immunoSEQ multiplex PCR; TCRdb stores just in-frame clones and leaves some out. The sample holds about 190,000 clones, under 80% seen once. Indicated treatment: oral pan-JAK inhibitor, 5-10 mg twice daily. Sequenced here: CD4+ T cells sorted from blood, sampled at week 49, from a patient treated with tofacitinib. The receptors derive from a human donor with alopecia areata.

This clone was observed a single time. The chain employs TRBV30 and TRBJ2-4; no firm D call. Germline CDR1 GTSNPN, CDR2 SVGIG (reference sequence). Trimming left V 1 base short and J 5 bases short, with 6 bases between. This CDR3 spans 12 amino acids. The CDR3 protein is CAWSALQNIQYF. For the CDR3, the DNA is TGTGCCTGGAGTGCCCTCCAAAACATTCAGTACTTC.

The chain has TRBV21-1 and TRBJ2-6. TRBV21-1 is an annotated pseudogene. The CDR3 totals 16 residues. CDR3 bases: TGTGCCAGCAGCAAAGCCCCGCCCGCTGGGGCCAACGTCCTGACTTTC. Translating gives CASSKAPPAGANVLTF.

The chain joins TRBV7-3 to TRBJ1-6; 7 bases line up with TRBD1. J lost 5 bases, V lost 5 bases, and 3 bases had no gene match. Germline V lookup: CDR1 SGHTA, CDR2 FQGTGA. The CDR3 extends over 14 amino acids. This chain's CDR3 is CASSRGTDNSPLHF. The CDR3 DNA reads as TGTGCCAGCAGCCGAGGGACAGATAATTCACCCCTCCACTTT.

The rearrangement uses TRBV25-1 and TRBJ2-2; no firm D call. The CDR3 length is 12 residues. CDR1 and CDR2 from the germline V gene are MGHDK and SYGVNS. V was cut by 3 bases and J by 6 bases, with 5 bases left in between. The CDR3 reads CASSEFSGELFF. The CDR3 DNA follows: TGTGCCAGCAGTGAGTTTTCCGGGGAGCTGTTTTTT.

The CDR3 spells CSVTGEQRGYTF. The CDR3 DNA is TGCAGCGTTACAGGGGAACAACGTGGCTACACCTTC. V gene TRBV29-1 combines with J gene TRBJ1-2, with TRBD1 identical over 7 bases. Germline V gives CDR1 SQVTM, CDR2 ANQGSEA. V trimming: 5 bases; J trimming: 7 bases; junction bases outside the gene matches: 7. The CDR3 has 12 amino acids.

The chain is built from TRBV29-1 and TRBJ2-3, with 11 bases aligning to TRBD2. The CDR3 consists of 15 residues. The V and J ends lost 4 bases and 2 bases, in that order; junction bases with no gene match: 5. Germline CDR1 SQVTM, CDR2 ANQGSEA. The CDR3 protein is CSVGSSGGNTDTQYF. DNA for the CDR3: TGCAGCGTTGGCTCTAGCGGGGGGAACACAGATACGCAGTATTTT.

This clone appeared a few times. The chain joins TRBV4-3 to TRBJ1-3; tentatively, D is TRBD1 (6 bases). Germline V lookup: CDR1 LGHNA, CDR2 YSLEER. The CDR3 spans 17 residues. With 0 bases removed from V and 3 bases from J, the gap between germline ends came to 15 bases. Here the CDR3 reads CASSQDRPGVSGNTIYF. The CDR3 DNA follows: TGCGCCAGCAGCCAAGATCGGCCAGGGGTTAGTGGAAACACCATATATTTT.

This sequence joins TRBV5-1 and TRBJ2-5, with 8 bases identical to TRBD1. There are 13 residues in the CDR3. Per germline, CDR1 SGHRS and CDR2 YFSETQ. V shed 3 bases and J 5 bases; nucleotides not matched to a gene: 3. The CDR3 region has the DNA TGCGCCAGCAGCTCGCGGACAGGGGAGACCCAGTACTTC. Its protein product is CASSSRTGETQYF. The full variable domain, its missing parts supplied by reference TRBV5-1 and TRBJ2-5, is KAGVTQTPRYLIKTRGQQVTLSCSPISGHRSVSWYQQTPGQGLQFLFEYFSETQRNKGNFPGRFSGRQFSNSRSEMNVSTLELGDSALYLCASSSRTGETQYFGPGTRLLVL.

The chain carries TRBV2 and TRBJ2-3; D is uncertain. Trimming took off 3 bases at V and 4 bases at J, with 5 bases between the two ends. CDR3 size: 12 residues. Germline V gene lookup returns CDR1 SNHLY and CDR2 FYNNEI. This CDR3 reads CASSDFPDTQYF. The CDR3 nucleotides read TGTGCCAGCAGTGATTTTCCAGATACGCAGTATTTT.

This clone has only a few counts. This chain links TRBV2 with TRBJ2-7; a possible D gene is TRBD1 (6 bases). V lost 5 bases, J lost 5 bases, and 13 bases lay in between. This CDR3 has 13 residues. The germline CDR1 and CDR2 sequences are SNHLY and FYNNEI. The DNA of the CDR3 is TGTGCCAGCAGTAAGGGCAGGGACAACGAGCAGTACTTC. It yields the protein CASSKGRDNEQYF.

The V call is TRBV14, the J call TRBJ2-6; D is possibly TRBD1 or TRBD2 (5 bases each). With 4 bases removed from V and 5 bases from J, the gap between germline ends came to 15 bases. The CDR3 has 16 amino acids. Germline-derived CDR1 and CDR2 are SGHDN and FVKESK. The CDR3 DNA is TGTGCCAGCAGCCTCTCACTAGGGGAGAGGGCCAACGTCCTGACTTTC. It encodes CASSLSLGERANVLTF.

CDR3 coding DNA: TGCGCCAGCAGCCAAGATCCGGGGCAGGGGCGGGGTGGCTACACCTTC. This sequence encodes CASSQDPGQGRGGYTF. The chain links TRBV4-3 to TRBJ1-2, with a weak D call TRBD1 (6 bases). The V end was cut by 0 bases, the J end by 7 bases, with 18 bases between. CDR3 size: 16 residues. Germline assignment: CDR1 LGHNA and CDR2 YSLEER.

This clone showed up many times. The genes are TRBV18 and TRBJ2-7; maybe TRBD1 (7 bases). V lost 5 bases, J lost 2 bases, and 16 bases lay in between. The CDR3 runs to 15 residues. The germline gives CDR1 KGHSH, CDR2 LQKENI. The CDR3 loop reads CASSAQGTPAYEQYF. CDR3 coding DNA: TGTGCCAGCTCAGCACAGGGGACTCCTGCCTACGAGCAGTACTTC.

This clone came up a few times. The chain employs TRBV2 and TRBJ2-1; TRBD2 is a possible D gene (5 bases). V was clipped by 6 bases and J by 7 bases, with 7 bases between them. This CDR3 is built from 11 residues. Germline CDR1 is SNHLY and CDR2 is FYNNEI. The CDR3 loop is CASSRDNEQFF. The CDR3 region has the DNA TGTGCCAGCAGCCGGGATAATGAGCAGTTCTTC.

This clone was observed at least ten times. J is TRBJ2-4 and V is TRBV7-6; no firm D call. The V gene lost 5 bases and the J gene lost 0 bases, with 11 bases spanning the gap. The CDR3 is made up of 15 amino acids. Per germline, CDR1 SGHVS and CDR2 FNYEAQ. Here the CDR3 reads CASSPPGLAKNIQYF. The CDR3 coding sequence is TGTGCCAGCAGCCCCCCGGGTCTAGCCAAAAACATTCAGTACTTC.

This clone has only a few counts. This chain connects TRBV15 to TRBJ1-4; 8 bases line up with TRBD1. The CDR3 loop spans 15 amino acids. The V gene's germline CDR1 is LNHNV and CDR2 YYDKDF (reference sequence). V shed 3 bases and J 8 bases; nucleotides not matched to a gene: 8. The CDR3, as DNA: TGTGCCACCAGCAGTTATGACAGGGGTCGGGAAAAACTGTTTTTT. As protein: CATSSYDRGREKLFF.

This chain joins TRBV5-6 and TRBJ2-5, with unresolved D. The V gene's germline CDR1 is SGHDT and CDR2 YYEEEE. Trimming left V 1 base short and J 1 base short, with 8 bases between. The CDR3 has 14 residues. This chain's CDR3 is CASSLSVTQETQYF. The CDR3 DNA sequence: TGTGCCAGCAGCTTGAGCGTCACCCAAGAGACCCAGTACTTC.

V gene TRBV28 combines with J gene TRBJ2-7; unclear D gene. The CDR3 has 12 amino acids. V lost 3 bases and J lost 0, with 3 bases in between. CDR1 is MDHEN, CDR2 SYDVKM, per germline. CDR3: CASSFSSYEQYF. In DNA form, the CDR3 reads TGTGCCAGCAGTTTCAGCTCCTACGAGCAGTACTTC.

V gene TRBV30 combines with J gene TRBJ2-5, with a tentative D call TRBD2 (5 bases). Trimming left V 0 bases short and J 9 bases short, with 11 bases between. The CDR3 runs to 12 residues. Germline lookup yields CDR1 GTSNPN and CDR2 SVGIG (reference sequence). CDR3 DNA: TGTGCCTGGAGTGTAACTCACGGGGCCCAGTACTTC. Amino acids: CAWSVTHGAQYF. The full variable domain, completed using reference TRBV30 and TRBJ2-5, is SQTIHQWPATLVQPVGSPLSLECTVEGTSNPNLYWYRQAAGRGLQLLFYSVGIGQISSEVPQNLSASRPQDRQFILSSKKLLLSDSGFYLCAWSVTHGAQYFGPGTRLLVL.

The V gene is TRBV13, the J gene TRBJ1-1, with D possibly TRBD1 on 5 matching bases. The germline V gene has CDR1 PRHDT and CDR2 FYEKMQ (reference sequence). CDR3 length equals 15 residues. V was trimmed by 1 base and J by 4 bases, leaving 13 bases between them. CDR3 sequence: CASSLEVGGSTEAFF. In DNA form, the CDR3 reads TGTGCCAGCAGCTTAGAGGTGGGGGGTTCCACTGAAGCTTTCTTT. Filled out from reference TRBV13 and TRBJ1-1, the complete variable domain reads AAGVIQSPRHLIKEKRETATLKCYPIPRHDTVYWYQQGPGQDPQFLISFYEKMQSDKGSIPDRFSAQQFSDYHSELNMSSLELGDSALYFCASSLEVGGSTEAFFGQGTRLTVV.

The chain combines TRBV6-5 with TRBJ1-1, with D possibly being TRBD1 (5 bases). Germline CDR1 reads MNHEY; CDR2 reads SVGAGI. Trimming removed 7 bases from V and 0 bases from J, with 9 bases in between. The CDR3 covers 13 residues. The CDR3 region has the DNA TGTGCCAGCAACCAGGGACTGAACACTGAAGCTTTCTTT. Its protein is CASNQGLNTEAFF.

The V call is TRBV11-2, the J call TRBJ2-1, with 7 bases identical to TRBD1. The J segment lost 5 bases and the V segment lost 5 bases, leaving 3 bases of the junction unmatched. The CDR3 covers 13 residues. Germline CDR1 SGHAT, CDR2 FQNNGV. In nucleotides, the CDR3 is TGTGCCAGCAGCAAGGGACAGAACAATGAGCAGTTCTTC. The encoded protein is CASSKGQNNEQFF.

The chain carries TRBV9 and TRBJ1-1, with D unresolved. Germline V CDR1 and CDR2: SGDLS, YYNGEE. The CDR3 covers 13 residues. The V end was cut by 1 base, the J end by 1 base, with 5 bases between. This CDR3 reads CASSVSRNTEAFF. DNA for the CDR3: TGTGCCAGCAGCGTAAGTCGGAACACTGAAGCTTTCTTT.

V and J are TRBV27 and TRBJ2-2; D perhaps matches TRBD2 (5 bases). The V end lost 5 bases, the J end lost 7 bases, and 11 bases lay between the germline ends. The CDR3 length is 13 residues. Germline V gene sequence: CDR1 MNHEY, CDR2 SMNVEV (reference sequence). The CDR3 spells CASSHSGGGELFF. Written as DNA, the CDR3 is TGTGCCAGCAGTCACAGCGGTGGCGGGGAGCTGTTTTTT.

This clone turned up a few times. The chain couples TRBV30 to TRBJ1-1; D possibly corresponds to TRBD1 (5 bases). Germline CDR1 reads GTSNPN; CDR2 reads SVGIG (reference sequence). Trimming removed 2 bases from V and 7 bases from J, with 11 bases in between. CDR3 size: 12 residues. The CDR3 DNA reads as TGTGCCTGGAGTATGGGGGAAGGTGAAGCTTTCTTT. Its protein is CAWSMGEGEAFF. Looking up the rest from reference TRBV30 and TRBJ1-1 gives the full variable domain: SQTIHQWPATLVQPVGSPLSLECTVEGTSNPNLYWYRQAAGRGLQLLFYSVGIGQISSEVPQNLSASRPQDRQFILSSKKLLLSDSGFYLCAWSMGEGEAFFGQGTRLTVV.

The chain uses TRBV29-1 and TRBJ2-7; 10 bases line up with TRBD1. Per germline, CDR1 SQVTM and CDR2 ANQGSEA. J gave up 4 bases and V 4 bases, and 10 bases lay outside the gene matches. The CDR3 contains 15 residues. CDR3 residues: CSVVGTGDSGYEQYF. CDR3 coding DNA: TGCAGCGTTGTGGGGACAGGGGACTCGGGGTACGAGCAGTACTTC.

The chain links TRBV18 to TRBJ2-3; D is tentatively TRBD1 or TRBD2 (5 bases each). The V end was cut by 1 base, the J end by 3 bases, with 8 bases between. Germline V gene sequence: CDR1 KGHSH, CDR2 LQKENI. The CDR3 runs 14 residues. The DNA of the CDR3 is TGTGCCAGCTCACCACAGGGGAGAACAGATACGCAGTATTTT. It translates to CASSPQGRTDTQYF. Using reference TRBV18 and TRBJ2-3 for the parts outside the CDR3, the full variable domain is NAGVMQNPRHLVRRRGQEARLRCSPMKGHSHVYWYRQLPEEGLKFMVYLQKENIIDESGMPKERFSAEFPKEGPSILRIQQVVRGDSAAYFCASSPQGRTDTQYFGPGTRLTVL.

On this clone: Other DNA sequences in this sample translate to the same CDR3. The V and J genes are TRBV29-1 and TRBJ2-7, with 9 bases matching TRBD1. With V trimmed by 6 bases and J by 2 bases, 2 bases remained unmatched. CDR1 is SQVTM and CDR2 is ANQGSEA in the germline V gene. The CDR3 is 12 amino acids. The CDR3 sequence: CSVRQGAYEQYF. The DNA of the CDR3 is TGCAGCGTGAGACAGGGGGCCTACGAGCAGTACTTC.

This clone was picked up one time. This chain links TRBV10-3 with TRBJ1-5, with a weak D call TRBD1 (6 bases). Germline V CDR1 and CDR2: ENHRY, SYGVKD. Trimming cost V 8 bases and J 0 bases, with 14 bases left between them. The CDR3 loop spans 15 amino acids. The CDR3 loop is CAIGPGGASNQPQHF. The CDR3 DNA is TGTGCCATCGGTCCCGGGGGGGCTAGCAATCAGCCCCAGCATTTT.

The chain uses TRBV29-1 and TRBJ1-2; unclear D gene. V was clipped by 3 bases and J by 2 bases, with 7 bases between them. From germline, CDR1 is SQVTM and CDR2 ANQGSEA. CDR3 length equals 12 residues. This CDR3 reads CSVDGPNYGYTF. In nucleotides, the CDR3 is TGCAGCGTTGACGGTCCGAACTATGGCTACACCTTC.